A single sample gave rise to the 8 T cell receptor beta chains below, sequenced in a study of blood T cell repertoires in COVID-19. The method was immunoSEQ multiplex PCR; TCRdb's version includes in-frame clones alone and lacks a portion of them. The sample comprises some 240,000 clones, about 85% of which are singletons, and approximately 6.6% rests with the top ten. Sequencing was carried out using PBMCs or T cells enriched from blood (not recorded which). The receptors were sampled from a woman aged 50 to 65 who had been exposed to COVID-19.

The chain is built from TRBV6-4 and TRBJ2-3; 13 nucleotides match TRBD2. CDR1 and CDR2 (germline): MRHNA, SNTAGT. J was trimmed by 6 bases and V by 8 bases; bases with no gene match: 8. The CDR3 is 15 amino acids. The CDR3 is CASGNGTSGADTQYF. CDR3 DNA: TGTGCCAGCGGAAACGGGACTAGCGGGGCTGATACGCAGTATTTT.

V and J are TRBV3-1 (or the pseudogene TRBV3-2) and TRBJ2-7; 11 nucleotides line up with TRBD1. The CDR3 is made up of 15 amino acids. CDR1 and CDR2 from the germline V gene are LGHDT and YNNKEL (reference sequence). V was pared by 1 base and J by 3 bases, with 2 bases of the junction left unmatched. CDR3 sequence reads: CASSQGGTGGYEQYF. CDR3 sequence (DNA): TGTGCCAGCAGCCAAGGGGGGACAGGGGGCTACGAGCAGTACTTC.

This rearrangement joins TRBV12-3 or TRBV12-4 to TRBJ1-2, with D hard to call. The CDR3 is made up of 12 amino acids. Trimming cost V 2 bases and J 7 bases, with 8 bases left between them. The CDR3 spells CASSLPAGGYTF. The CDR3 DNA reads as TGTGCCAGCAGTTTACCTGCGGGTGGCTACACCTTC.

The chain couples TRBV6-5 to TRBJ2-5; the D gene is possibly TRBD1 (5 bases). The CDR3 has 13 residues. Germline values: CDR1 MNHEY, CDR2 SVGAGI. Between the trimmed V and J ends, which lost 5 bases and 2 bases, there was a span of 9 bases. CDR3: CASSRTPQETQYF. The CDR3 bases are TGTGCCAGCAGTCGGACACCACAAGAGACCCAGTACTTC.

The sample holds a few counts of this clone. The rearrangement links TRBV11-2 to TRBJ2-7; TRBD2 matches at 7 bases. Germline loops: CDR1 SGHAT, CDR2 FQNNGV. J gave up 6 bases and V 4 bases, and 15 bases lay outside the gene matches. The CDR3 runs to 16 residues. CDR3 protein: CASSSSPLREGTEQYF. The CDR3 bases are TGTGCCAGCAGCTCCAGCCCTCTGAGGGAGGGGACCGAGCAGTACTTC.

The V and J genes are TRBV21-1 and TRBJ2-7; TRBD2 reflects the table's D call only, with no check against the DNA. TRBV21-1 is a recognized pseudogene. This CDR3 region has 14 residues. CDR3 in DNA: TGTGCCAGCAGAGCGAGGGATGAAGGTTACGAGCAGTACTTC. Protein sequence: CASRARDEGYEQYF.

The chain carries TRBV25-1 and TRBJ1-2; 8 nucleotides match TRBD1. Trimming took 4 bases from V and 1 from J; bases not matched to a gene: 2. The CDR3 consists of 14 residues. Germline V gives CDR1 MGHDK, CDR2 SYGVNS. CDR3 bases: TGTGCCAGCAGTGTCAGGGGGCATAACTATGGCTACACCTTC. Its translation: CASSVRGHNYGYTF.

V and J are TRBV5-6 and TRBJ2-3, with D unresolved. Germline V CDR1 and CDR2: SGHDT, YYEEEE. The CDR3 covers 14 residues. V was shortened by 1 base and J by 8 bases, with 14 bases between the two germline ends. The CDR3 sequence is CASSLTARGGTQYF. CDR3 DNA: TGTGCCAGCAGCTTGACGGCTAGAGGTGGTACGCAGTATTTT.